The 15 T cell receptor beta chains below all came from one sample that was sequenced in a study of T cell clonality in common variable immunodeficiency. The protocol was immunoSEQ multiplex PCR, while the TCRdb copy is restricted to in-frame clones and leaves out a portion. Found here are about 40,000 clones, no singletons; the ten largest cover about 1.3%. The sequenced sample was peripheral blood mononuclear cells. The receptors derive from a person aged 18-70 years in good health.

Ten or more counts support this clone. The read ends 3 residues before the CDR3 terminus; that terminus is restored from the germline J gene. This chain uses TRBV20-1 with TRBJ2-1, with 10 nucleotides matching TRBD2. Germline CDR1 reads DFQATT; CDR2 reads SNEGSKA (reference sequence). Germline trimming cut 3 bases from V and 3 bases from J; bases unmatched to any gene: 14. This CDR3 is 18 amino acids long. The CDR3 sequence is CSARVDFRTSGNYNEQFF. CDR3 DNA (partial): TGCAGTGCTAGGGTTGATTTCCGAACTAGCGGGAACTACAATGAG.

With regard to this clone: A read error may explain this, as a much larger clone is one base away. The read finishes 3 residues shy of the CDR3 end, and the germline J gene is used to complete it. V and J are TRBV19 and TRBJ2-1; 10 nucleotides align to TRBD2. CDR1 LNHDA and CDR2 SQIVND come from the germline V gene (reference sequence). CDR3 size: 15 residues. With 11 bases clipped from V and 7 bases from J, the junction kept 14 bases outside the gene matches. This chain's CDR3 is CAATISGRAFNEQFF. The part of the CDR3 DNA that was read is TGTGCCGCAACAATAAGCGGGAGGGCATTTAATGAG.

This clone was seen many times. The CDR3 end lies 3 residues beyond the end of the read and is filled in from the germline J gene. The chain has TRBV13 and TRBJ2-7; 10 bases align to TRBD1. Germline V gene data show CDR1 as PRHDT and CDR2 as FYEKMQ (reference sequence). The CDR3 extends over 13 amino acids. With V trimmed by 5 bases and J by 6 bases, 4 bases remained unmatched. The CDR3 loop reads CASSPGQGGEQYF. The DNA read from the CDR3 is TGTGCCAGCAGCCCTGGACAGGGGGGCGAG.

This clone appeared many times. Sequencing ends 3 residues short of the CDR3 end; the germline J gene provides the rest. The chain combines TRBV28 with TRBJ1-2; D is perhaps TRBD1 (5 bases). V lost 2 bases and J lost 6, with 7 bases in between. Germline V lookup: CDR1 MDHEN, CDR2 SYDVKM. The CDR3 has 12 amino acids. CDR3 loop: CASSLQGDGYTF. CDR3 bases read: TGTGCCAGCAGTTTACAGGGAGATGGC.

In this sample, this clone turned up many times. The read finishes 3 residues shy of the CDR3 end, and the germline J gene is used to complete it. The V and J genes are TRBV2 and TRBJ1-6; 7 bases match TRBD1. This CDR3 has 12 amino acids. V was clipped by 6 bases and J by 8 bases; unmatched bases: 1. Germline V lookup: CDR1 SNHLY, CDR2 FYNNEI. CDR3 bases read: TGTGCCAGCAGGGACAGGCATTCACCC. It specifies CASRDRHSP. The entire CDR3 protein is CASRDRHSPLHF.

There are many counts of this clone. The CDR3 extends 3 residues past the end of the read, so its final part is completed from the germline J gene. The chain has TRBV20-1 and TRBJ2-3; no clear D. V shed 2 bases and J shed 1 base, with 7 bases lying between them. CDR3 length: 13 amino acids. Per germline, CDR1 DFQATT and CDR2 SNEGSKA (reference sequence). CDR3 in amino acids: CSARLAGTDTQYF. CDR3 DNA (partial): TGCAGTGCTAGATTAGCCGGCACAGATACG.

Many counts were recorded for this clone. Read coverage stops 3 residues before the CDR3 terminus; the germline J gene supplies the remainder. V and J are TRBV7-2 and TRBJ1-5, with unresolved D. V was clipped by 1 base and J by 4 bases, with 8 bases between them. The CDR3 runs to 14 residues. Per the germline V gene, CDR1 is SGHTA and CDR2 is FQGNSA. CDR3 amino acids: CASSLGLSNQPQHF. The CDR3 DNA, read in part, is TGTGCCAGCAGCTTAGGACTGTCGAATCAGCCC.

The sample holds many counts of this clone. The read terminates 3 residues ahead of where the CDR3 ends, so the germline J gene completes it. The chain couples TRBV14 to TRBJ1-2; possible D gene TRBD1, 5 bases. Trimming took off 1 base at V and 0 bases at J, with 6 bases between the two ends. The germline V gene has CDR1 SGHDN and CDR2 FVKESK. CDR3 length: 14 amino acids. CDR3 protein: CASSQVTANYGYTF. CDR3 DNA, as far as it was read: TGTGCCAGCAGCCAAGTGACAGCTAACTATGGC.

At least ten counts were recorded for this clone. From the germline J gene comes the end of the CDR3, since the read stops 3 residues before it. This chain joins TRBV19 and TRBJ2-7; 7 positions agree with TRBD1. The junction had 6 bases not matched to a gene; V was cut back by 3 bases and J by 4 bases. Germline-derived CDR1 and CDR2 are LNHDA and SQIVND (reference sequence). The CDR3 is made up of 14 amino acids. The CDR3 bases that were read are TGTGCCAGTAGTATTTTAGGGGGCGCATACGAG. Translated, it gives CASSILGGAYE. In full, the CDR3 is CASSILGGAYEQYF. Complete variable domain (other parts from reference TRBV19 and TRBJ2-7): DGGITQSPKYLFRKEGQNVTLSCEQNLNHDAMYWYRQDPGQGLRLIYYSQIVNDFQKGDIAEGYSVSREKKESFPLTVTSAQKNPTAFYLCASSILGGAYEQYFGPGTRLTVT.

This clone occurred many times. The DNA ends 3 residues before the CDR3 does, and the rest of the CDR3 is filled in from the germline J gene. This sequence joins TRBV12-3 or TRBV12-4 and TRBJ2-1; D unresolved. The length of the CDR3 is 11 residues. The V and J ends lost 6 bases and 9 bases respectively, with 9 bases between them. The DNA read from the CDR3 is TGTGCCAGCAGACAGTTAAGTGAG. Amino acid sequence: CASRQLSE. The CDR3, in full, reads CASRQLSEQFF.

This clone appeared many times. The sequenced CDR3 bases are TGCAGTGCTAGAGCCAGGGAGTACGAG. Protein product: CSARAREYE. The complete CDR3 sequence is CSARAREYEQYF. The chain couples TRBV20-1 to TRBJ2-7; D may match TRBD1 or TRBD2 (5 bases each). The read terminates 3 residues before the CDR3 end, so the remaining end is supplied by the germline J gene. The CDR3 covers 12 residues. V lost 1 base to trimming and J lost 4 bases, with 8 bases between them. Looked up from germline, CDR1 is DFQATT and CDR2 is SNEGSKA (reference sequence).

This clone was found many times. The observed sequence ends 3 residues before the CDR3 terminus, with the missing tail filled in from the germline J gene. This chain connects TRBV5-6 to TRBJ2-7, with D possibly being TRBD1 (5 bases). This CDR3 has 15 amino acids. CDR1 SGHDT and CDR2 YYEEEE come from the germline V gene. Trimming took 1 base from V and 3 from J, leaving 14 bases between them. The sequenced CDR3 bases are TGTGCCAGCAGCTTGCTTAGACAGAAGAACTACGAG. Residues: CASSLLRQKNYE. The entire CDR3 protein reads CASSLLRQKNYEQYF.

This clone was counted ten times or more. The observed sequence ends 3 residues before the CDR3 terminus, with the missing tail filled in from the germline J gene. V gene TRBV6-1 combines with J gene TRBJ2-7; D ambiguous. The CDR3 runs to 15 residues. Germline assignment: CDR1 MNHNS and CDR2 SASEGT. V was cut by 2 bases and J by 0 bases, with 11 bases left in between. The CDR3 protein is CASSESGSFSYEQYF. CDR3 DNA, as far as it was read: TGTGCCAGCAGTGAATCCGGGTCCTTCTCCTACGAG.

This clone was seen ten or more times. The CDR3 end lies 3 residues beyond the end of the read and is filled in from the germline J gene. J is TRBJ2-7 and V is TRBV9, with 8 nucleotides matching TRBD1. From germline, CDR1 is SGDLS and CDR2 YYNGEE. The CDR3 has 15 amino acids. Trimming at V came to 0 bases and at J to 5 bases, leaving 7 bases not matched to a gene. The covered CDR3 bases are TGTGCCAGCAGCGTAGGAACAGGGGGTCTCCACGAG. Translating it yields CASSVGTGGLHE. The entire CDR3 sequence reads CASSVGTGGLHEQYF.

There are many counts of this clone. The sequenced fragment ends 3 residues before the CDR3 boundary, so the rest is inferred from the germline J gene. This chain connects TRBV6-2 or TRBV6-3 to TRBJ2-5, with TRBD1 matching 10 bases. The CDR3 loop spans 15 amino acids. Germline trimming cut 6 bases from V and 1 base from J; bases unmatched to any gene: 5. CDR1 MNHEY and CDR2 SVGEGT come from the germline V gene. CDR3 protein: CASSLDRGSQETQYF. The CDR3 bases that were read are TGTGCCAGCAGCCTGGACAGGGGGTCCCAAGAGACC.